A selection of T cell receptor beta chains follows, all from one sample in a study of monozygotic twins with inflammatory bowel disease. TCRdb derives one entry per CDR3 protein from the 5' RACE reads, leaving out DNA. The table lists under 200,000 distinct CDR3 sequences, with 2.8% in the top ten. The sequencing sample was made of blood. These receptors were collected from a human donor with ulcerative colitis or Crohn's disease, or a healthy co-twin of an affected twin (not recorded which). The CDR3 runs from the conserved cysteine through the conserved F or W. Each record gives: J gene, V gene, CDR3 protein.

TRBJ1-1 | TRBV6-5 | CASSYSRDRTEAFF
TRBJ2-4 | TRBV24-1 | CATSATTGLGKNIQYF
TRBJ1-3 | TRBV14 | CASSPLRTGGNTIYF
TRBJ1-6 | TRBV11-1 | CASSSRGQGLPSYNSPLHF
TRBJ1-5 | TRBV7-2 | CASSRDRGGNQPQHF
TRBJ2-5 | TRBV15 | CATSRGPRETQYF
TRBJ2-5 | TRBV24-1 | CATSDSYRVQETQYF
TRBJ2-1 | TRBV9 | CASSVAVYNEQFF
TRBJ2-3 | TRBV5-1 | CASSSTGTPTDTQYF
TRBJ2-1 | TRBV6-1 | CASSVMGLADDNEQFF
TRBJ2-2 | TRBV12-3/TRBV12-4 | CASTTTNTGELFF
TRBJ2-7 | TRBV28 | CAHSRDTGYEQYF
TRBJ2-1 | TRBV10-3 | CAISEDSGSPNEQFF
TRBJ1-5 | TRBV5-8 | CSSTTGHYNQPQHF
TRBJ2-7 | TRBV15 | CATSREGRDEQYF
TRBJ2-7 | TRBV21-1 | CASSNRDFPYEQYF
TRBJ2-1 | TRBV5-1 | CASSLFAGTSGYNEQFF
TRBJ1-5 | TRBV7-2 | CASSSRGDNQPQHF
TRBJ2-2 | TRBV29-1 | CSVEIRGLNTGELFF
TRBJ1-5 | TRBV7-3 | CASSLQGGAVQPQHF
TRBJ2-7 | TRBV29-1 | CSASGGAYEQYF
TRBJ2-7 | TRBV5-1 | CASSFIQGGEQYF
TRBJ1-5 | TRBV7-8 | CASSPGTGGSQPQHF